This T cell receptor (beta chain) was captured in a study of blood T cells in healthy people across ages. The use of a sample-barcoded 5' primer and a J-beta primer mix characterized a second PCR of roughly 6 to 11 cycles. Every cDNA molecule bore a tag from a template-switch adaptor containing 12 random nucleotides. Each CDR3 protein is one row after TCRdb ran MiXCR on the 5' RACE reads. The sample includes 700,000 to 1,000,000 distinct CDR3 sequences, approximately 48% of them seen just once. The germline V gene has CDR1 DFQATT and CDR2 SNEGSKA (reference sequence). V lost 5 bases to trimming and J lost 2 bases, with 10 bases between them. This CDR3 comprises 12 residues. Notes on this clonotype: The target antigen is unknown.

Notes on the study in general: No one knew whether donors had CMV, which possibly confounded expanded clonotype changes.

At least 5 micrograms of total RNA were extracted per sample. This chain links TRBV20-1 with TRBJ2-7; D may be TRBD1 (5 bases). This clonotype was obtained from a man in his fifties or sixties in good health. Source material: blood. The CDR3 DNA reads as TGCAGTGCTTTCAGGGTAGCCTACGAGCAGTACTTC. Protein product: CSAFRVAYEQYF.